This entry is about one T cell receptor (beta chain). The clone's antigen remains unknown. No qualities accompany the bases; no much larger clone lies one base away. Genomic DNA was extracted from sorted cells for sequencing of the TCRbeta CDR3 region. The immunoSEQ Assay was used to sequence the TCRbeta CDR3 regions. This immuneACCESS table, as held by TCRdb, lists in-frame sequences with V and J called but not all clones. Of the missing ones, under half trace to an unresolved V gene in checked studies; the others have no known cause. Within this sample are under 70,000 clones, with roughly 91% of them counted one time only. The biggest ten clones account for over 1.1% of the sample. CDR3 length: 16 amino acids, cysteine to phenylalanine. The entry retains the CDR3 DNA only, 48 bases that are in frame from base 1. The CDR1 and CDR2 encoded by the germline V gene are SGHDN and FVKESK. V loses 4 bases of germline sequence and J loses 1 base, and the interval between the two ends is 13 bases.

The data stem from a study of OX40 agonist ivuxolimab in advanced cancers. Regarding the research as a whole: Ivuxolimab was a fully human IgG2 agonistic monoclonal antibody targeting the costimulatory receptor OX40 (CD134). Peripheral TCRbeta sequencing was intended to test whether TCR sequence diversity was altered and clonal T-cell expansion was caused by ivuxolimab. The paper describes the monotherapy dose-escalation part (N of about 50 patients) of the phase I trial of ivuxolimab. Of the roughly 52 dose-escalation patients, hepatocellular carcinoma was present in approximately 20, melanoma in approximately 15, renal cell carcinoma in 9 and head and neck cancer in 9. Intravenous ivuxolimab was administered to patients every 2 weeks at six dose levels: 0.01, 0.1, 0.3, 1.5, 3 and 10 mg/kg. Partial responses were achieved by three dose-escalation patients, of whom one had hepatocellular carcinoma and two had cutaneous melanoma. In the dose-escalation cohort, 70% to 85% of patients were male, and the mean age was around 60 years with a range of roughly 20 to 80. Prior anti-PD-1, anti-PD-L1 or anti-CTLA-4 therapy was permitted, and roughly two fifths of dose-escalation patients had received checkpoint inhibitors. What the research found in general, with its limitations: In partial responders in the 0.1-3.0 mg/kg groups, normalized peripheral clonal expansion was found to be among the lowest, especially among CD8+ T cells. After ivuxolimab, expanded clones were on average more numerous among CD8+ T cells than among CD4+ T cells. Low levels of normalized T-cell clonal expansion were also shown by some nonresponding patients. At doses from 0.1 to 3.0 mg/kg, clonal expansion was seen in both CD4+ and CD8+ blood T cells between baseline and week 6. Which antigens the clonally expanded peripheral T cells were specific for was not determined.

The trial excluded patients who had a history of autoimmune disease or were on systemic immunosuppression. Peripheral blood for TCR sequencing was collected from all dose cohorts at baseline, on cycle 4 day 1, and on cycle 7 day 1. The samples were drawn from a first-in-human, open-label, multicenter phase I dose-escalation trial of ivuxolimab. Adults with locally advanced or metastatic melanoma, renal cell carcinoma, hepatocellular carcinoma or head and neck squamous cell carcinoma were enrolled in the trial. Before TCR sequencing, CD4+ and CD8+ T cells were separately sorted from peripheral blood.

The rearranged chain carries TRBV14 and TRBJ1-4, with an unclear D gene assignment. Specimen: CD4+ or CD8+ T cells sorted from blood, collected in a trial of the OX40 agonist ivuxolimab. The TCR comes from an adult with an advanced solid tumor such as melanoma, head and neck, liver or kidney cancer. The DNA sequence is TGTGCCAGCAGCCCCCCTTCACGGCGAACTAATGAAAAACTGTTTTTT. Its protein product is CASSPPSRRTNEKLFF.